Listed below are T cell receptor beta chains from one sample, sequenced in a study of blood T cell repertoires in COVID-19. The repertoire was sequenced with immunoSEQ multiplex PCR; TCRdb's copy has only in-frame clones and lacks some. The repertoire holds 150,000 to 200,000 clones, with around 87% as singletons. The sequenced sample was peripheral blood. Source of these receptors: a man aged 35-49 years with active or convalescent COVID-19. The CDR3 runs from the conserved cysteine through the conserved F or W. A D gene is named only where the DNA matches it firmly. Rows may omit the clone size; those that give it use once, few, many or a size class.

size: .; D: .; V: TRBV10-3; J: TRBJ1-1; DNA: TGTGCCATCAGCGCCGGGACAAGTACAAACACTGAAGCTTTCTTT; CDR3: CAISAGTSTNTEAFF
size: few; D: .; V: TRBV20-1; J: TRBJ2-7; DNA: TGCAGTGCTAGTCCCCTGGCAGGGGACTACGAGCAGTACTTC; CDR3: CSASPLAGDYEQYF
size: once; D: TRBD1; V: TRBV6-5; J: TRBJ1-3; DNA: TGTGCCAGCAAGATGGACAGGGGGTCTGGAAACACCATATATTTT; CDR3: CASKMDRGSGNTIYF
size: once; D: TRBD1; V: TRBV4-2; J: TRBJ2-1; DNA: TGTGCCAGCAGCCAAGATTCTCAGGGGGTGGTCAATGAGCAGTTCTTC; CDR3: CASSQDSQGVVNEQFF
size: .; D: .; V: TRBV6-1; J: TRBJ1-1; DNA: TGTGCCAGCAGTGAAGCGTGGGGCAACAAGAACACTGAAGCTTTCTTT; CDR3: CASSEAWGNKNTEAFF
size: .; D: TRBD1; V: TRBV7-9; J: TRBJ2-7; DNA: TGTGCCAGCAGCGTACAGGGGGCTACGTACGAGCAGTACTTC; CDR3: CASSVQGATYEQYF
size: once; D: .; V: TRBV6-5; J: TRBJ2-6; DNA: TGTGCCAGCAGTTACGACAGCTCTGGGGCCAACGTCCTGACTTTC; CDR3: CASSYDSSGANVLTF
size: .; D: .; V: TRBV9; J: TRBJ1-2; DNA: TGTGCCAGCAGCGTATGGCAGGGTAACTATGGCTACACCTTC; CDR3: CASSVWQGNYGYTF
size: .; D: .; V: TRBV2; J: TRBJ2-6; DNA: TGTGCCAGCACCACCCACCTCGTGTCAGGGTCTGGGGCCAACGTCCTGACTTTC; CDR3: CASTTHLVSGSGANVLTF
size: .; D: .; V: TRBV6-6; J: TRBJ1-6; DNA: TGTGCCAGCAGTTACTCTCAGGGGAATTCACCCCTCCACTTT; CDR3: CASSYSQGNSPLHF
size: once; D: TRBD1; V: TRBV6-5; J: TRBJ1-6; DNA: TGTGCCAGCAGAGGGACAGGGGTTGCTTCACCCCTCCACTTT; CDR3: CASRGTGVASPLHF
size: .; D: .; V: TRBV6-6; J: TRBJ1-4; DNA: TGTGCCAGCAGTCCCCCGGCTGGCCGGATCGGAGATGAAAAACTGTTTTTT; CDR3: CASSPPAGRIGDEKLFF
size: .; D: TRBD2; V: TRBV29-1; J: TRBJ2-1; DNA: TGCAGCGCGACGCCCACTAGCGGGGGACACAATGAGCAGTTCTTC; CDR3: CSATPTSGGHNEQFF
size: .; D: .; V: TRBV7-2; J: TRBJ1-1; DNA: TGTGCCAGCAGCTCTGCGCGGCAAGGGAACACTGAAGCTTTCTTT; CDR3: CASSSARQGNTEAFF
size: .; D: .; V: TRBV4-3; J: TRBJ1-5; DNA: TGCGCCAGCAGCCAATGGACAAGACAGCCCCAGCATTTT; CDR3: CASSQWTRQPQHF
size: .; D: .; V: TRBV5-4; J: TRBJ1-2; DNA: TGTGCCAGCAGGTCGAGGACTTACCATACTACCGATGGCTACACCTTC; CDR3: CASRSRTYHTTDGYTF
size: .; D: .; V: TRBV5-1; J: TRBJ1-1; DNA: TGCGCCAGCAGCTTGGCCCCGGGAGAAAAGAACACTGAAGCTTTCTTT; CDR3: CASSLAPGEKNTEAFF
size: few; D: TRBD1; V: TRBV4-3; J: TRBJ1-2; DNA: TGCGCCAGCAGCCAGCCGGGACAGGAGTTTGATGGCTACACCTTC; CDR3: CASSQPGQEFDGYTF
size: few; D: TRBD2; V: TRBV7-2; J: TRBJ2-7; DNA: TGTGCCAGCAGCGAACCGGGGGGGACGGCCTCCTACGAGCAGTACTTC; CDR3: CASSEPGGTASYEQYF
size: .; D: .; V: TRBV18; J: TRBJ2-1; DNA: TGTGCCAGCTCCCCGGGGGTTGACAATGAGCAGTTCTTC; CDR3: CASSPGVDNEQFF
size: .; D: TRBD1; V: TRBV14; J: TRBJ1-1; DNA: TGTGCCAGCAGCCGCCTAACGCCGGGACAGGGGGACGCGCGGGCTTTCTTT; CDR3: CASSRLTPGQGDARAFF
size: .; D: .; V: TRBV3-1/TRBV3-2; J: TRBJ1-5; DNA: TGTGCCAGCGCCTTCCTCCAGGGCATAAGCAATCAGCCCCAGCATTTT; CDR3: CASAFLQGISNQPQHF